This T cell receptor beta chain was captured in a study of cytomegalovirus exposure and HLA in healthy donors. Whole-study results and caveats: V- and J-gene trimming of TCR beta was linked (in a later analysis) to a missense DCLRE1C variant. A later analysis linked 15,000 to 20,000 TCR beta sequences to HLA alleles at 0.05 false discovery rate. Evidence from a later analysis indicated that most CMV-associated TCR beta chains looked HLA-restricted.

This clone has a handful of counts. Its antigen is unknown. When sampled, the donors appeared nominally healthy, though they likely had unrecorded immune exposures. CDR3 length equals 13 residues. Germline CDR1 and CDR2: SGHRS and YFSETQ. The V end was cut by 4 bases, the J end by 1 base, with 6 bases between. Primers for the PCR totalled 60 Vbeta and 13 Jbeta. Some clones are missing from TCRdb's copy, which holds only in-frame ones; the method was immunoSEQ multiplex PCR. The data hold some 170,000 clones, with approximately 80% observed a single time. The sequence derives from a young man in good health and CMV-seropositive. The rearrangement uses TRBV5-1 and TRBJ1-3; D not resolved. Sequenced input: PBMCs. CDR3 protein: CASSRGSGNTIYF. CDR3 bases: TGCGCCAGCAGCCGGGGATCTGGAAACACCATATATTTT.